This T cell receptor beta chain was identified in a study of blood T cell repertoires in COVID-19 (dated by TCRdb to the early 2020s). Looking at the study overall: Collaborator samples came from the United States, Italy and Spain and covered acute and convalescent phases of COVID-19. The material from the prospective study consisted of cDNA or gDNA derived from T cells, B-cell-depleted T cells, or PBMCs. Where available, HLA class I and class II types were obtained from metadata supplied by the sample provider rather than from assay-based typing. A de-identified subject ID, COVID-19 status, age in years and sex were almost always included in the sample metadata. Deeply sampled blood TCRbeta repertoires from subjects exposed to, actively infected with, or recovered from COVID-19 were included in the dataset. Samples came from the ongoing ImmuneRACE study (first 160 participants) plus 1,254 subjects from 6 global collaborators. A freely available public database, intended as a resource for researchers studying the immune response to SARS-CoV-2, is where the repertoires were released.

TCRbeta CDR3 regions were amplified from genomic DNA by means of the immunoSEQ Assay, a bias-controlled multiplex PCR. Per the original workflow: The number of nucleated cells in each sample was estimated by amplification of reference gene primers within the assay. To quantify the absolute abundance of each unique TCRbeta CDR3 rearrangement, sequence reads were collapsed and filtered. For each sample, productive Simpson clonality was calculated by taking the square root of Simpson's diversity index across productive rearrangements. The source is immuneACCESS, and TCRdb retained only in-frame sequences with V and J called. Part of the clones is not carried over; for the studies checked, unresolved V genes explain less than half of this, and the remainder is unexplained. Clone size and V and J calls were adopted from that table, with D and trimming inferred from the DNA. This sample has approximately 200,000 clones in its table, and around nine tenths of those were observed once. The biggest ten clones account for about 6.2% of the sample.

On this clone itself: Its antigen has not been determined. Base quality data are lacking; no much larger clone is found one base away.

A second Seattle source provided samples from volunteer blood donors who had recovered from COVID-19. Whole blood was collected in K2EDTA tubes by collaborating institutions according to the institutions' own protocols. Collaborator samples were shipped for TCRbeta analysis as frozen whole blood, isolated PBMCs, or DNA extracted from either sample type. Points the paper makes about the study in general: The amount of clinical and demographic metadata varied by source and participant and was provided uncurated.

Ends trimmed: V by 0 bases, J by 8 bases; bases unmatched to a gene: 13. The CDR3 has 17 amino acids, counting the end cysteine and phenylalanine. Of the read, only the CDR3 DNA is kept; its 51 bases are in frame from base 1. CDR1 and CDR2 were assigned from the germline V gene as MRHNA and SNTAGT. The sequence derives from a man in his sixties who had recovered from COVID-19. The sequenced sample was peripheral blood. The V and J genes are TRBV6-4 and TRBJ1-5; TRBD1 matches 7 bases in the middle. The DNA reads TGTGCCAGCAGTGACTCCAACCGGGACAGCCCATTAAAGCCCCAGCATTTT. Its product reads: CASSDSNRDSPLKPQHF.